This is a list of T cell receptor beta chains from one sample in a study of blood T cell repertoires in COVID-19. Repertoires were generated with immunoSEQ multiplex PCR, while TCRdb's copy carries only in-frame clones and drops some. The top ten hold 1.1% of the sample, which has roughly 380,000 clones, 81% seen once. The sample was peripheral blood. These receptors were taken from a human donor with acute or convalescent COVID-19. The donor label of this sample is uncertain. Each CDR3 is given with its conserved first and last residue. A D gene is named only where the DNA matches it firmly. Where a row states a size, it is once, few, many or the class of an expanded clone; other rows omit it.

j_call v_call clone_size d_call cdr3_aa
TRBJ1-4 TRBV4-1 - TRBD1 CASSRSQGLDEKLFF
TRBJ1-2 TRBV15 - - CATSRGRRGAEANYGYTF
TRBJ1-1 TRBV13 once - CASSSLDWNTEAFF
TRBJ1-2 TRBV6-5 few TRBD1 CASTRTGGDGYTF
TRBJ2-5 TRBV29-1 - - CSVRKAGPETQYF
TRBJ2-5 TRBV7-2 once - CASSLVSDFQETQYF
TRBJ1-2 TRBV5-1 - TRBD1 CASSSGQGVDGYTF
TRBJ1-4 TRBV6-5 - - CASGRRNEKLFF
TRBJ2-1 TRBV11-2 - TRBD1 CASSLQGAGRNEQFF
TRBJ1-2 TRBV5-6 - - CASSLGQAFNYGYTF
TRBJ2-7 TRBV13 - TRBD1 CASSMGQGGVYEQYF
TRBJ1-4 TRBV7-9 - - CASSSREGYGSTNEKLFF
TRBJ1-2 TRBV5-1 few TRBD1 CASSPSTGGADGYTF
TRBJ1-4 TRBV5-1 - - CASSLAPGEKLFF
TRBJ2-1 TRBV7-6 - TRBD2 CASRHSGGALGNEQFF
TRBJ2-7 TRBV4-2 - - CASSQPVGGGREQYF
TRBJ2-1 TRBV5-4 - - CASSSSGFTYNEQFF
TRBJ2-5 TRBV9 once TRBD2 CASSALLAGVGETQYF
TRBJ2-1 TRBV18 - - CASSPPGWVISDEQFF
TRBJ1-3 TRBV6-1 - - CASSEGRRNTIYF
TRBJ1-1 TRBV5-4 - - CASSLGQELTFF
TRBJ1-2 TRBV10-2 - - CASSEGLTNGYTF
TRBJ2-2 TRBV9 - TRBD1 CASSVARQGNTGELFF
TRBJ1-5 TRBV18 few - CASSPIGSGQSNQPQHF
TRBJ1-2 TRBV6-5 - - CASSQTVQGYTF
TRBJ1-3 TRBV5-1 few - CASSANTGSGNTIYF
TRBJ2-5 TRBV2 - TRBD2 CASREGLAQETQYF
TRBJ2-1 TRBV6-5 - TRBD1 CASVRGLHEQFF
TRBJ1-5 TRBV2 few - CASNWRVNQPQHF
TRBJ1-1 TRBV4-1 - - CASSQSPVLNTEAFF
TRBJ2-1 TRBV5-5 - - CASSLGAGIYNEQFF
TRBJ2-5 TRBV29-1 - TRBD1 CSVVESGQAAQYF
TRBJ2-5 TRBV5-1 - TRBD1 CASSFPGTGGETQYF